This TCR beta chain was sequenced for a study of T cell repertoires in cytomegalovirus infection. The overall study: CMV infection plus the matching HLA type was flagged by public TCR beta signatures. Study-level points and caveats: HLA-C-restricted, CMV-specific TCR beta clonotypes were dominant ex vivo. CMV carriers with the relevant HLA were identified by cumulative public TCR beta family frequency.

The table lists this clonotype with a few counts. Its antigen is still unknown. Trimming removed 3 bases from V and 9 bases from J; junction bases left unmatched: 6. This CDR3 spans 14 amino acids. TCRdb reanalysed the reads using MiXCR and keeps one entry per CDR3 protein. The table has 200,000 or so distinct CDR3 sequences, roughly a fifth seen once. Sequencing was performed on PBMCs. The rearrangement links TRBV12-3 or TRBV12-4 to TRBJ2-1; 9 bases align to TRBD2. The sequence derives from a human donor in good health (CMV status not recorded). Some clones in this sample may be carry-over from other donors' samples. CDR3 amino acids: CASSFSGSGPEQFF. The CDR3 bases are TGTGCCAGCAGTTTTAGCGGGAGCGGTCCTGAGCAGTTCTTC.